This T cell receptor (beta chain) was sequenced during a study of blood T cell repertoires in COVID-19. About the research overall: Sample material is recorded as cDNA or gDNA derived from T cells, B-cell-depleted T cells, or PBMCs.

Only in-frame clones appear in the TCRdb table, and some are missing; sequencing was by immunoSEQ multiplex PCR. Of about 100,000 clones in the sample, approximately 90% are singletons; the top ten hold 2.1%. The CDR3 totals 14 residues. Germline lookup yields CDR1 SGHRS and CDR2 YFSETQ. V dropped 4 bases and J dropped 7; count of bases not matched to a gene: 5. Sample: peripheral blood. The chain couples TRBV5-1 to TRBJ1-6; TRBD1 agrees at 7 bases. The TCR was taken from a man aged 50 to 60 with active COVID-19. The CDR3 bases are TGCGCCAGCAGCAGAGGGGGCGAAAATTCACCCCTCCACTTT. Encoded protein: CASSRGGENSPLHF.